Sequencing of this TCR beta chain was carried out in a study of response to subunit inactivated influenza vaccine. Germline CDR1 is DFQATT and CDR2 is SNEGSKA (reference sequence). The V end lost 3 bases, the J end lost 2 bases, and 9 bases lay between the germline ends. The CDR3 runs 13 residues. TCRdb analysed the RT-PCR reads with MiXCR anew, one entry per CDR3 protein. The sample gives about 310,000 distinct CDR3 sequences, approximately 21% of which show up once; around a tenth is in the top ten. This clonotype occurred a few times. The TCR comes from a man aged 50 to 75 who received an inactivated influenza vaccine. Sequences were derived from PBMCs from blood, sampled around 22 months after vaccination. J is TRBJ2-3 and V is TRBV20-1; no reliable D call. The CDR3 DNA is TGCAGTGCTAGGCTATCGGACACAGATACGCAGTATTTT. Translating gives CSARLSDTDTQYF.